A single TCR beta chain is shown here with its context. Its antigen is unidentified. The data originate from a study of cytomegalovirus exposure and HLA in healthy donors. Study outcomes and limitations: Clonal expansion, a later analysis showed, was greater in HLA-associated TCR beta chains than in equally common others. The authors later linked a missense DCLRE1C variant to TCR beta V- and J-gene trimming. Some highly shared sequence variants likely arose as a pipeline artifact.

Primers for the PCR totalled 60 Vbeta and 13 Jbeta. Sequencing was performed with immunoSEQ multiplex PCR; in TCRdb, only in-frame clones are kept and a portion is missing. The sample shows around 130,000 clones, 80% to 90% of them seen only once. The V gene's germline CDR1 is SGHAT and CDR2 FQNNGV. The CDR3 loop spans 14 amino acids. Losses at the gene ends were 5 bases for V and 4 bases for J; bases not matched to a gene: 3. The TCR was taken from a male donor in good health and CMV-seropositive. The specimen sequenced was PBMCs. The chain has TRBV11-2 and TRBJ2-3; 10 bases align to TRBD2. CDR3: CASSLLAGADTQYF. Written as DNA, the CDR3 is TGTGCCAGCAGCCTCCTAGCGGGAGCAGATACGCAGTATTTT.